The 18 T cell receptor beta chains listed next were all sequenced from one sample in a study of OX40 agonist ivuxolimab in advanced cancers. Profiling relied on immunoSEQ multiplex PCR, and the TCRdb table lists in-frame clones only, not all of them. The repertoire holds fewer than 70,000 clones, with around 90% as singletons. The sample consisted of CD4+ or CD8+ T cells sorted from blood, taken in a trial of the OX40 agonist ivuxolimab. The origin of the receptors is an adult with an advanced solid tumor such as melanoma, head and neck, liver or kidney cancer.

V usage is TRBV28 and J usage is TRBJ1-5; D uncertain. The CDR3 covers 16 residues. Germline loops: CDR1 MDHEN, CDR2 SYDVKM. The V end was cut by 5 bases, the J end by 0 bases, with 14 bases between. The DNA of the CDR3 is TGTGCCAGCAGTCCAGTGGCAGGACCTAGCAATCAGCCCCAGCATTTT. This sequence encodes CASSPVAGPSNQPQHF.

In this sample, this clone turned up once. The chain joins TRBV5-1 to TRBJ2-2; D is ambiguous. With 0 bases removed from V and 0 bases from J, the gap between germline ends came to 9 bases. CDR3 length: 16 residues. Germline assignment: CDR1 SGHRS and CDR2 YFSETQ. CDR3 nucleotide sequence: TGCGCCAGCAGCTTGGTTGTAGCCACGAACACCGGGGAGCTGTTTTTT. Its translation is CASSLVVATNTGELFF.

The CDR3 spells CAWDEAGQGVTEAFF. CDR3 in DNA: TGTGCCTGGGACGAAGCGGGACAGGGGGTCACTGAAGCTTTCTTT. V gene TRBV30 combines with J gene TRBJ1-1, with 11 bases aligning to TRBD1. The CDR3 runs 15 residues. V trimming: 5 bases; J trimming: 4 bases; junction bases outside the gene matches: 9. Germline V gene data show CDR1 as GTSNPN and CDR2 as SVGIG (reference sequence).

By sample share, this clone is medium-sized (0.01 to 0.1%). Here the CDR3 DNA reads TGTGCCAGCAGCCCCAGGGGCCGTGATGGCTACACCTTC. Translated, it gives CASSPRGRDGYTF. This chain connects TRBV2 to TRBJ1-2, with D perhaps TRBD1 (6 bases). The CDR3 totals 13 residues. The germline V gene encodes CDR1 SNHLY and CDR2 FYNNEI. Between the trimmed V and J ends, which lost 6 bases and 6 bases, there was a span of 14 bases.

CDR3 residues: CASSESWHYYGYTF. CDR3 in DNA: TGCGCCAGCAGTGAGTCGTGGCACTACTATGGCTACACCTTC. The chain joins TRBV10-2 to TRBJ1-2, with D unclear. The CDR3 totals 14 residues. CDR1 WSHSY and CDR2 SAAADI come from the germline V gene. Trimming removed 0 bases at V and 3 bases at J, with 8 bases between.

V usage is TRBV9 and J usage is TRBJ1-4, with D tentatively TRBD1 (6 bases). Germline CDR1 reads SGDLS; CDR2 reads YYNGEE. This CDR3 comprises 15 residues. V was cut by 6 bases and J by 8 bases, with 20 bases left in between. In nucleotides, the CDR3 is TGTGCCAGCAACCTAGGGGGGGATCGGGGAGAAAAACTGTTTTTT. Protein: CASNLGGDRGEKLFF.

The chain employs TRBV5-1 and TRBJ2-2, with a possible D match to TRBD1 (5 bases). Germline V gene sequence: CDR1 SGHRS, CDR2 YFSETQ. Trimming took 0 bases from V and 3 from J, leaving 9 bases between them. The length of the CDR3 is 15 residues. CDR3 in amino acids: CASSLVRADTGELFF. The CDR3 DNA reads as TGCGCCAGCAGCTTGGTCAGGGCGGACACCGGGGAGCTGTTTTTT.

The chain has TRBV27 and TRBJ2-7; D is ambiguous. The CDR3 totals 14 residues. Trimming removed 3 bases at V and 1 base at J, with 10 bases between. Germline assignment: CDR1 MNHEY and CDR2 SMNVEV (reference sequence). The DNA for the CDR3 is TGTGCCAGCAGTTTTAGTGTCCTTTCCTACGAGCAGTACTTC. Translation gives CASSFSVLSYEQYF.

V usage is TRBV5-1 and J usage is TRBJ1-4, with D uncertain. The germline V gene encodes CDR1 SGHRS and CDR2 YFSETQ. V lost 7 bases and J 0 bases, leaving 7 bases between the germline ends. The CDR3 loop spans 13 amino acids. CDR3 in amino acids: CASRAATNEKLFF. Here the CDR3 DNA reads TGCGCCAGCCGGGCAGCAACTAATGAAAAACTGTTTTTT.

The chain combines TRBV6-5 with TRBJ1-5, with D hard to call. The germline CDR1 and CDR2 sequences are MNHEY and SVGAGI. The CDR3 has 15 residues. V lost 3 bases and J lost 0, with 9 bases in between. The CDR3 protein is CASSYYGYSNQPQHF. The CDR3 DNA follows: TGTGCCAGCAGTTATTACGGTTATAGCAATCAGCCCCAGCATTTT.

The chain joins TRBV7-8 to TRBJ2-5; no clear D. The CDR3 is 15 residues long. CDR1 SGHVS and CDR2 FQNEAQ come from the germline V gene. The V and J ends lost 5 bases and 5 bases respectively, with 18 bases between them. CDR3: CASSTQVATGETQYF. CDR3 coding DNA: TGTGCCAGCAGCACCCAAGTAGCAACGGGCGAGACCCAGTACTTC.

J is TRBJ1-3 and V is TRBV2, with 7 nucleotides matching TRBD1. V lost 8 bases to trimming and J lost 6 bases; unmatched junction nucleotides: 10. The germline V gene has CDR1 SNHLY and CDR2 FYNNEI. The CDR3 loop spans 14 amino acids. The CDR3 region is CASGAEGAENTIYF. The CDR3 DNA follows: TGTGCCAGCGGGGCGGAGGGGGCTGAAAACACCATATATTTT.

The table lists this clone with a count of one. The chain links TRBV29-1 to TRBJ2-1; 10 bases fit TRBD1. Trimming cost V 6 bases and J 6 bases; bases outside gene matches: 14. Germline loops: CDR1 SQVTM, CDR2 ANQGSEA. CDR3 length: 16 residues. In DNA form, the CDR3 reads TGCAGCGTAGGACAGGGGGTGGTTTTCGGACGCAATGAGCAGTTCTTC. Residues: CSVGQGVVFGRNEQFF.

This clone was seen just once. V and J are TRBV7-2 and TRBJ1-5, with D maybe TRBD1 (5 bases). The V and J ends lost 1 base and 2 bases respectively, with 12 bases between them. Germline CDR1 and CDR2: SGHTA and FQGNSA. This CDR3 has 16 residues. The CDR3 protein is CASSLGGGTGNQPQHF. CDR3 coding DNA: TGTGCCAGCAGCTTAGGGGGCGGGACCGGCAATCAGCCCCAGCATTTT.

J is TRBJ1-2 and V is TRBV30, with 8 bases identical to TRBD1. Germline V gene data show CDR1 as GTSNPN and CDR2 as SVGIG (reference sequence). CDR3 size: 16 residues. J was trimmed by 0 bases and V by 7 bases; bases with no gene match: 13. The CDR3 reads CAFTWGTGRANYGYTF. In DNA form, the CDR3 reads TGTGCCTTCACCTGGGGGACAGGACGAGCTAACTATGGCTACACCTTC.

V and J are TRBV5-1 and TRBJ2-7; 8 nucleotides align to TRBD2. Trimming at V came to 4 bases and at J to 3 bases, leaving 18 bases not matched to a gene. The CDR3 contains 18 residues. The V gene's germline CDR1 is SGHRS and CDR2 YFSETQ. The CDR3 is CASSPTSLGLAGGYEQYF. The CDR3 DNA reads TGCGCCAGCAGCCCAACATCACTCGGACTAGCCGGGGGCTACGAGCAGTACTTC.

The chain joins TRBV6-5 to TRBJ1-1, with D unresolved. The CDR3 spans 13 residues. Germline V gene sequence: CDR1 MNHEY, CDR2 SVGAGI. V lost 2 bases and J 5 bases, leaving 9 bases between the germline ends. CDR3 amino acids: CASSYADGTEAFF. CDR3 nucleotide sequence: TGTGCCAGCAGTTACGCCGACGGGACTGAAGCTTTCTTT.

CDR3 nucleotides: TGTGCCAGTAGCCCCGTCAGCTCAGGGATCGCTGAAGCTTTCTTT. Protein sequence: CASSPVSSGIAEAFF. The chain recombines TRBV19 with TRBJ1-1, with TRBD1 as a possible D gene (5 bases). Germline V CDR1 and CDR2: LNHDA, SQIVND (reference sequence). The ends were cut back, 6 bases at V and 6 bases at J, with 20 bases in the middle. The length of the CDR3 is 15 residues. Together with reference TRBV19 and TRBJ1-1, the CDR3 gives the full variable domain: DGGITQSPKYLFRKEGQNVTLSCEQNLNHDAMYWYRQDPGQGLRLIYYSQIVNDFQKGDIAEGYSVSREKKESFPLTVTSAQKNPTAFYLCASSPVSSGIAEAFFGQGTRLTVV.